This entry is about one T cell receptor (beta chain). This sample is drawn from a study of CD8 T cells in Susac syndrome. RNA was extracted with the RNeasy kit, and a quantity of about 0.45 to 1 ug was reverse transcribed using random hexamers. Coverage of TCR beta CDR3 amplification by immunoSEQ multiplex PCR extended to 54 Vbeta and 13 Jbeta. TCRdb reanalysed the immunoSEQ multiplex PCR reads using MiXCR and keeps one entry per CDR3 protein. Among 150,000 to 200,000 distinct CDR3 sequences listed, approximately 94% were seen once. With 2 bases removed from V and 1 base from J, the gap between germline ends came to 7 bases. Germline loops: CDR1 MGHRA, CDR2 YSYEKL. This CDR3 contains 14 residues.

The sequenced sample was CD4+ T cells from PBMCs. The source of this sequence is a human donor with multiple sclerosis. The chain joins TRBV4-1 to TRBJ2-3; D is unclear. CDR3 loop: CASSQSGRTDTQYF. CDR3 in DNA: TGCGCCAGCAGCCAATCCGGACGCACAGATACGCAGTATTTT.